This T cell receptor (beta chain) was obtained from a study of blood T cell repertoires in COVID-19. Study context: Whether acute or convalescent, the COVID-19 samples came from the United States, Italy and Spain. Sources were T cells, B-cell-depleted T cells, or PBMCs; the material itself was cDNA or gDNA.

Germline CDR1 is SGHDN and CDR2 is FVKESK. The CDR3 extends over 13 amino acids. V was shortened by 3 bases and J by 4 bases, with 10 bases between the two germline ends. In this sample, this clone turned up a few times. Libraries were prepared by immunoSEQ multiplex PCR; TCRdb keeps only in-frame clonotypes and omits some of them. The repertoire includes approximately 140,000 clones, around 85% of them detected once, and about 3% sits in the top ten. The TCR was taken from a woman aged 40 to 50 with active or convalescent COVID-19. The sample consisted of peripheral blood. The chain links TRBV14 to TRBJ2-7; D gene unclear. The CDR3 spells CASSHTTSYEQYF. Written as DNA, the CDR3 is TGTGCCAGCAGCCATACCACTTCATACGAGCAGTACTTC.